Sequencing of this TCR beta chain was carried out in a study of OX40 agonist ivuxolimab in advanced cancers. For the wider study: The costimulatory receptor OX40 (CD134) was targeted by ivuxolimab, a fully human IgG2 agonistic monoclonal antibody. Intravenous ivuxolimab was administered to patients every 2 weeks at six dose levels: 0.01, 0.1, 0.3, 1.5, 3 and 10 mg/kg. Of the approximately 50 dose-escalation patients, hepatocellular carcinoma was present in about 20, melanoma in around 15, renal cell carcinoma in 9 and head and neck cancer in 9. In the dose-escalation cohort, around four fifths of patients were male, and the mean age was approximately 60 years, with a range of roughly 20 to 80. Patients were allowed to have had prior anti-PD-1, anti-PD-L1 or anti-CTLA-4 therapy, and 40% of the dose-escalation patients had previously received checkpoint inhibitors. Three dose-escalation patients achieved partial responses, one with hepatocellular carcinoma and two with cutaneous melanoma. The purpose of peripheral TCRbeta sequencing was to test whether ivuxolimab changed TCR sequence diversity and led to clonal T-cell expansion. The paper reports the monotherapy dose-escalation portion (N of about 50 patients) of the phase I ivuxolimab trial.

Points on this clone: Which antigen it targets is not known. No quality values exist for individual bases; no much larger clone is one base distant.

What the research found in general, with its limitations: The antigen specificity of the peripheral T cells that underwent clonal expansion was not determined. At doses of 0.1 to 3.0 mg/kg, clonal expansion of both CD4+ and CD8+ blood T cells was observed from baseline to week 6. Partial responders in the 0.1-3.0 mg/kg groups had among the lowest normalized peripheral clonal expansion, especially among CD8+ T cells. After ivuxolimab, more expanded clones were found on average in CD8+ T cells than in CD4+ T cells. Low levels of normalized T-cell clonal expansion were also seen in some nonresponding patients.

Patients with autoimmune disease history or receiving systemic immunosuppression were excluded from the trial. Peripheral blood for TCR sequencing was drawn from every dose cohort at baseline, at cycle 4 day 1 and at cycle 7 day 1. The samples were drawn from a first-in-human, open-label, multicenter phase I dose-escalation trial of ivuxolimab. Adults with locally advanced or metastatic head and neck squamous cell, hepatocellular, melanoma or renal cell carcinoma were enrolled in the trial. CD4+ and CD8+ T cells were sorted separately from peripheral blood before TCR sequencing. To sequence the TCRbeta CDR3 region, genomic DNA was isolated from the sorted cells. The immunoSEQ Assay was used to sequence the TCRbeta CDR3 regions. Held by TCRdb, this immuneACCESS table contains in-frame sequences only and omits some clones. Under half of the omission traces to an unresolved V gene where checked; the cause of the rest is unknown. This sample gives 90,000 to 100,000 clones in total; around nine tenths of them show up just once. Clones ranked in the top ten supply under 0.55% of the sample.

The CDR3 runs 14 amino acids, cysteine and phenylalanine included. Only the CDR3 portion is preserved as DNA: 42 bases, with reading frame beginning at the first base. CDR1 and CDR2 (KGHSH, LQKENI) derive from the germline V gene. Trimming removed 3 bases from V and 4 bases from J, leaving 12 bases between the germline ends. This clonotype was obtained from an adult with an advanced solid tumor such as melanoma, head and neck, liver or kidney cancer. The sample in question was CD4+ or CD8+ T cells sorted from blood, obtained in a trial of the OX40 agonist ivuxolimab. This chain joins TRBV18 to TRBJ1-2; the best D guess is TRBD1, with 5 bases matching. The nucleotides are TGTGCCAGCTCACCGGGCGAGGGGATCTATGGCTACACCTTC. This yields the protein CASSPGEGIYGYTF.